What follows is one T cell receptor (beta chain) and its context. The CDR3 has 16 residues. Losses at the gene ends were 4 bases for V and 3 bases for J; bases not matched to a gene: 7. Germline values: CDR1 LGHDT, CDR2 YNNKEL (reference sequence). This sample stems from a study of blood T cell repertoires in COVID-19. About the study: Sources were T cells, B-cell-depleted T cells, or PBMCs; the material itself was cDNA or gDNA.

Measured with immunoSEQ multiplex PCR; TCRdb has only the in-frame clones, and not every one. The sample lists over 150,000 clones, about 90% occurring once. This clonotype was obtained from a man in his forties or fifties with acute or convalescent COVID-19. The chain links TRBV3-1 (or the pseudogene TRBV3-2) to TRBJ2-1, with 9 bases that match TRBD2. The sample was peripheral blood. The CDR3 bases are TGTGCCAGCAGCCTCTTGGAGCGGGGGGTCTACAATGAGCAGTTCTTC. It specifies CASSLLERGVYNEQFF.